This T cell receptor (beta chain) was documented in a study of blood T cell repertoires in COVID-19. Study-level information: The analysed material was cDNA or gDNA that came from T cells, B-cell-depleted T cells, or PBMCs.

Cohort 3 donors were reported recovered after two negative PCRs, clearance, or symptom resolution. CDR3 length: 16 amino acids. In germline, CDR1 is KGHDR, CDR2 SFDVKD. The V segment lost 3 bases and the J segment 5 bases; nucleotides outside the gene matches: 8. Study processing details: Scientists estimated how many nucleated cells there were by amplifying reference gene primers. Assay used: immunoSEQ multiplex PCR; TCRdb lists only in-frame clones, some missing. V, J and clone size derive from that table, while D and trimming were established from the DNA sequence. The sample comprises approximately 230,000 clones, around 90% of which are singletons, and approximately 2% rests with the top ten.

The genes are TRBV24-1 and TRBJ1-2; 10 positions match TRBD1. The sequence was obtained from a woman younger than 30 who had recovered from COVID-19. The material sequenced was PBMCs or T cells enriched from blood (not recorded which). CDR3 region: CATSDQGQGGRYGYTF. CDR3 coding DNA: TGTGCCACCAGTGATCAAGGACAGGGGGGGAGATATGGCTACACCTTC.